The 2 T cell receptor beta chains listed next were all sequenced from one sample in a study of T cells in Graves' hyperthyroidism and ophthalmopathy. Amplified TCR beta CDR3 regions came from RNA transcripts. The study used the HTBI primer set for a first-round RT-PCR of the TCR CDR3. TCRdb re-derived calls from the multiplex PCR reads in MiXCR, one entry per CDR3 protein. The sample has roughly 510,000 distinct CDR3 sequences, 46% seen once. Sequencing was performed on peripheral blood or thyroid tissue (not recorded which). The source of these receptors is an adult woman with Graves' disease, either hyperthyroidism or ophthalmopathy (not recorded which).

This clonotype occurred many times. The chain recombines TRBV15 with TRBJ1-1; D gene ambiguous. The CDR3 covers 13 residues. The V end was cut by 0 bases, the J end by 5 bases, with 7 bases between. Germline V gene data show CDR1 as LNHNV and CDR2 as YYDKDF (reference sequence). CDR3 bases: TGTGCCACCAGCAGAGAGGGAGGGACTGAAGCTTTCTTT. Amino acid sequence: CATSREGGTEAFF.

In this sample, this clonotype turned up many times. The chain uses TRBV20-1 and TRBJ1-1; 10 bases are a match to TRBD1. Germline V gene data show CDR1 as DFQATT and CDR2 as SNEGSKA (reference sequence). The trim removed 5 bases at V and 5 bases at J, leaving 11 bases unmatched. There are 15 residues in the CDR3. The CDR3 nucleotides read TGCAGTGCTCCTTCGACAGGGGGCGGGGGGACTGAAGCTTTCTTT. Encoded protein: CSAPSTGGGGTEAFF.